A selection of T cell receptor beta chains follows, all from one sample in a study of beta chain features in type 1 diabetes. The protocol was immunoSEQ multiplex PCR, while the TCRdb copy is restricted to in-frame clones and leaves out a portion. The table includes roughly 290,000 clones, approximately 15% detected once. Sequenced sample: naive CD4+ T cells from blood. These receptor sequences come from a man between 18 and 35 years old with type 1 diabetes. Both conserved end residues are part of each CDR3. D genes are given only for firm matches. Clone size is stated in some rows and not others, as once, few, many or a class when expanded.

D gene	J gene	V gene	clone size	CDR3 protein	CDR3 DNA
TRBD1	TRBJ2-3	TRBV19	few	CASSIRDSSTDTQYF	TGTGCCAGTAGTATCCGGGACAGCTCCACAGATACGCAGTATTTT
.	TRBJ2-7	TRBV28	.	CASSEGLPSYEQYF	TGTGCCAGCAGTGAGGGACTTCCCTCCTACGAGCAGTACTTC
.	TRBJ2-7	TRBV21-1	.	CASSKGVIGGDNEQYF	TGTGCCAGCAGCAAGGGAGTGATTGGGGGGGACAACGAGCAGTACTTC
.	TRBJ2-1	TRBV5-4	few	CASSKGGDSYNEQFF	TGTGCCAGCAGCAAAGGGGGAGACTCCTACAATGAGCAGTTCTTC
TRBD2	TRBJ2-3	TRBV5-1	.	CASSPAGFLDTQYF	TGCGCCAGCAGCCCAGCGGGATTCTTAGATACGCAGTATTTT
TRBD2	TRBJ2-2	TRBV28	few	CASSTRGVANTGELFF	TGTGCCAGCAGTACCCGGGGGGTGGCGAACACCGGGGAGCTGTTTTTT
TRBD1	TRBJ2-7	TRBV28	few	CASSLMTGIYEQYF	TGTGCCAGCAGTTTGATGACAGGGATCTACGAGCAGTACTTC
.	TRBJ2-1	TRBV20-1	.	CSARAAVVRFF	TGCAGTGCTAGGGCAGCGGTGGTGCGGTTCTTC
TRBD2	TRBJ2-5	TRBV7-8	few	CASSFSGTPLGETQYF	TGTGCCAGCAGCTTTAGCGGGACCCCGCTGGGAGAGACCCAGTACTTC
.	TRBJ2-1	TRBV27	few	CASSADRTYNEQFF	TGTGCCAGCAGTGCGGACAGAACCTACAATGAGCAGTTCTTC
.	TRBJ2-2	TRBV4-2	.	CASSQFVRHYIANTGELFF	TGTGCCAGCAGCCAATTCGTCCGGCACTACATCGCGAACACCGGGGAGCTGTTTTTT
.	TRBJ2-7	TRBV20-1	few	CSALSIYEQYF	TGCAGTGCTCTTAGCATCTACGAGCAGTACTTC
.	TRBJ1-4	TRBV4-3	.	CASSQSRLSNEKLFF	TGCGCCAGCAGCCAATCGCGGCTTTCTAATGAAAAACTGTTTTTT
.	TRBJ2-7	TRBV25-1	.	CASRGALYEQYF	TGTGCCAGCAGGGGCGCACTTTACGAGCAGTACTTC
.	TRBJ1-1	TRBV28	few	CASISAALGAFF	TGTGCCAGCATAAGTGCGGCCCTTGGAGCTTTCTTT
TRBD1	TRBJ1-2	TRBV5-6	.	CASSRRGPRDGYTF	TGTGCCAGCAGCCGGAGGGGGCCTAGGGATGGCTACACCTTC
.	TRBJ2-5	TRBV5-4	few	CASRPGTGETQYF	TGTGCCAGCAGACCAGGGACTGGAGAGACCCAGTACTTC
.	TRBJ2-1	TRBV15	few	CATSRDPTYNEQFF	TGTGCCACCAGCAGAGATCCCACTTACAATGAGCAGTTCTTC
TRBD1	TRBJ2-1	TRBV5-1	few	CASSPGQDYNEQFF	TGCGCCAGCAGCCCGGGACAGGACTACAATGAGCAGTTCTTC
.	TRBJ2-2	TRBV5-1	.	CASSQTATNTGELFF	TGCGCCAGCAGCCAGACAGCGACGAACACCGGGGAGCTGTTTTTT
.	TRBJ2-7	TRBV5-4	few	CASSPHPRTGTRPYEQYF	TGTGCCAGCAGCCCCCACCCCCGAACAGGGACCCGACCCTACGAGCAGTACTTC
.	TRBJ2-7	TRBV4-2	.	CASSQPPGGITYEQYF	TGTGCCAGCAGCCAACCTCCGGGCGGGATCACTTACGAGCAGTACTTC
.	TRBJ2-1	TRBV30	.	CAWSYYNEQFF	TGTGCCTGGAGTTACTACAATGAGCAGTTCTTC
TRBD1	TRBJ2-2	TRBV18	few	CASSPVDRAGELFF	TGTGCCAGCTCACCAGTCGACAGGGCCGGGGAGCTGTTTTTT
.	TRBJ2-7	TRBV11-2	.	CASSGQTTYEQYF	TGTGCCAGCAGCGGACAGACAACCTACGAGCAGTACTTC
TRBD1	TRBJ2-5	TRBV29-1	few	CSVARQGRRETQYF	TGCAGCGTTGCAAGACAGGGTCGAAGAGAGACCCAGTACTTC
.	TRBJ2-7	TRBV7-6	few	CASSTDSHEQYF	TGTGCCAGCAGCACCGACAGCCACGAGCAGTACTTC
.	TRBJ1-4	TRBV15	.	CATSMGRVNEKLFF	TGTGCCACCAGCATGGGCAGGGTGAATGAAAAACTGTTTTTT
.	TRBJ1-6	TRBV7-2	.	CASSLGQPSNSPLHF	TGTGCCAGCAGCTTAGGACAGCCCTCCAATTCACCCCTCCACTTT
.	TRBJ2-7	TRBV18	.	CASFRYEQYF	TGTGCCAGCTTCCGGTACGAGCAGTACTTC
.	TRBJ2-1	TRBV5-4	.	CASAAYNEQFF	TGTGCCAGCGCGGCTTACAATGAGCAGTTCTTC
.	TRBJ2-7	TRBV10-2	few	CASKLAGAYEQYF	TGCGCCAGCAAGCTCGCGGGGGCATACGAGCAGTACTTC